These T cell receptor beta chains were read from a single sample in a study of T cells in Graves' hyperthyroidism and ophthalmopathy. TCRdb called the multiplex PCR reads again in MiXCR, with one record for every CDR3 protein. Of hundreds of thousands of distinct CDR3 sequences detected, about 45% appear once; the ten largest clones hold less than 8.5%. The material sequenced was peripheral blood or thyroid tissue (not recorded which). The receptors originated from an adult man with Graves' disease, either hyperthyroidism or ophthalmopathy (not recorded which). The CDR3 runs from the conserved cysteine through the conserved F or W. A D gene is named only where the DNA matches it firmly. Rows give clone size only sometimes, using once, few, many, or a class for an expanded clone.

J gene: TRBJ1-5
V gene: TRBV15
clone size: many
D gene: NA
CDR3 protein: CATSRDLWDTDQPQHF
CDR3 DNA: TGTGCCACCAGCAGAGATCTCTGGGACACTGACCAGCCCCAGCATTTT

J gene: TRBJ1-1
V gene: TRBV19
clone size: NA
D gene: NA
CDR3 protein: CASSYPAGPNTEAFF
CDR3 DNA: TGTGCCAGTAGCTATCCTGCAGGGCCGAACACTGAAGCTTTCTTT

J gene: TRBJ2-5
V gene: TRBV24-1
clone size: many
D gene: NA
CDR3 protein: CATSDNRDWETQYF
CDR3 DNA: TGTGCCACCAGTGACAACAGGGACTGGGAGACCCAGTACTTC

J gene: TRBJ2-6
V gene: TRBV7-2
clone size: NA
D gene: NA
CDR3 protein: CASSPRGSGANVLTF
CDR3 DNA: TGTGCCAGCAGCCCCCGCGGATCGGGGGCCAACGTCCTGACTTTC

J gene: TRBJ1-5
V gene: TRBV10-3
clone size: NA
D gene: NA
CDR3 protein: CAISQGLMINQPQHF
CDR3 DNA: TGTGCCATCAGTCAGGGACTCATGATCAATCAGCCCCAGCATTTT

J gene: TRBJ2-5
V gene: TRBV20-1
clone size: few
D gene: NA
CDR3 protein: CSARDWGRETQYF
CDR3 DNA: TGCAGTGCTAGAGACTGGGGGAGGGAGACCCAGTACTTC

J gene: TRBJ1-5
V gene: TRBV12-3/TRBV12-4
clone size: few
D gene: NA
CDR3 protein: CASSLAAASGQPQHF
CDR3 DNA: TGTGCCAGCAGTTTAGCCGCCGCTTCGGGGCAGCCCCAGCATTTT

J gene: TRBJ2-2
V gene: TRBV12-3/TRBV12-4
clone size: NA
D gene: NA
CDR3 protein: CASSSGPGQTGELFF
CDR3 DNA: TGTGCCAGCAGTTCCGGCCCAGGACAGACCGGGGAGCTGTTTTTT

J gene: TRBJ1-6
V gene: TRBV6-4
clone size: few
D gene: TRBD1
CDR3 protein: CASSDLRQGAYSPLHF
CDR3 DNA: TGTGCCAGCAGTGACCTACGACAGGGGGCCTATTCACCCCTCCACTTT

J gene: TRBJ2-7
V gene: TRBV4-1
clone size: NA
D gene: NA
CDR3 protein: CASSQVGAVYEQYF
CDR3 DNA: TGCGCCAGCAGCCAAGTGGGGGCTGTGTACGAGCAGTACTTC

J gene: TRBJ2-3
V gene: TRBV7-2
clone size: NA
D gene: TRBD2
CDR3 protein: CASARREGTNTQYF
CDR3 DNA: TGTGCCAGCGCCCGGCGGGAGGGCACAAATACGCAGTATTTT

J gene: TRBJ1-1
V gene: TRBV29-1
clone size: once
D gene: NA
CDR3 protein: CSVQGGANTEAFF
CDR3 DNA: TGCAGCGTGCAGGGCGGGGCGAACACTGAAGCTTTCTTT

J gene: TRBJ2-1
V gene: TRBV2
clone size: NA
D gene: NA
CDR3 protein: CASSEQNSEQFF
CDR3 DNA: TGTGCCAGCAGTGAACAGAATAGTGAGCAGTTCTTC

J gene: TRBJ2-7
V gene: TRBV25-1
clone size: NA
D gene: NA
CDR3 protein: CASTPGPYGRGSYEQYF
CDR3 DNA: TGTGCCAGTACTCCGGGACCGTATGGTAGGGGGTCCTACGAGCAGTACTTC

J gene: TRBJ2-5
V gene: TRBV7-4
clone size: NA
D gene: TRBD2
CDR3 protein: CASSQEGTSGTKETQYF
CDR3 DNA: TGTGCCAGCAGCCAAGAGGGGACTAGCGGGACTAAAGAGACCCAGTACTTC